Below, 18 T cell receptor beta chains from the same sample are listed, as sequenced in a study of tumor-infiltrating lymphocytes in oesophageal squamous cell carcinoma (dated by TCRdb to about 2016). The library relied on PCR. The sample was run on an Illumina HiSeq 2000. Using fastp at Q25 and MiXCR, TCRdb reprocessed the public reads and kept productive beta chains. Rows matching on CDR3 protein sequence are summarized as one entry with the most common DNA and genes. This sample holds under 20,000 distinct CDR3 sequences; around two fifths were observed only once. Approximately 6.3% of the sample is held by the ten biggest clonotypes. The specimen was blood. These receptor sequences come from a male donor with esophageal squamous cell carcinoma.

This clonotype has more than one count but fewer than ten. This chain uses TRBV15 with TRBJ1-5, with 7 nucleotides matching TRBD1. This CDR3 region has 13 residues. The J segment lost 8 bases and the V segment lost 3 bases, leaving 4 bases of the junction unmatched. Per the germline V gene, CDR1 is LNHNV and CDR2 is YYDKDF (reference sequence). CDR3 DNA sequence: TGTGCCACCAGCAGCGAAACAGGGGAGCCCCAGCATTTT. Encoded protein: CATSSETGEPQHF.

The rearrangement uses TRBV11-2 and TRBJ2-7, with D perhaps TRBD1 (5 bases). The J call is doubtful: the DNA matches TRBJ1-2 better. This CDR3 is built from 17 residues. The V gene's germline CDR1 is SGHAT and CDR2 FQNNGV. In DNA form, the CDR3 reads TGTGCCAGCAGCTTATTCGGACAAGTCGGGGTCAACTATGGCTACACCTTC. Protein: CASSLFGQVGVNYGYTF.

The gene calls are TRBV18 and TRBJ1-4; a weak D match, TRBD1 (6 bases). Per germline, CDR1 KGHSH and CDR2 LQKENI. The CDR3 is 16 amino acids. Trimming took off 6 bases at V and 2 bases at J, with 16 bases between the two ends. CDR3 bases: TGTGCCAGCTCCGCGAGACAGGTTTCGACTAATGAAAAACTGTTTTTT. Protein: CASSARQVSTNEKLFF.

This clonotype was counted ten times or more. V is TRBV25-1 and J is TRBJ2-7; 10 nucleotides align to TRBD2. Germline lookup yields CDR1 MGHDK and CDR2 SYGVNS. Germline trimming cut 5 bases from V and 4 bases from J; bases unmatched to any gene: 8. The CDR3 loop spans 15 amino acids. This CDR3 is CASSTSGNYRYEQYF. The CDR3 DNA follows: TGTGCCAGCAGTACTAGCGGGAACTATCGGTACGAGCAGTACTTC.

The table lists this clonotype with a count of one. This chain links TRBV7-9 with TRBJ2-1; D is ambiguous. The DNA end lines up better with TRBJ2-7; the J call may be wrong. CDR3 length: 11 amino acids. Germline V lookup: CDR1 SEHNR, CDR2 FQNEAQ (reference sequence). CDR3: CASSSTYEQYF. The CDR3 DNA reads TGTGCCAGCAGCTCTACCTACGAGCAGTACTTC.

In this sample, this clonotype turned up many times. The chain employs TRBV6-6 and TRBJ1-2; no clear D. The CDR3 is 13 amino acids. Germline values: CDR1 MNHNY, CDR2 SVGAGI (reference sequence). The ends were cut back, 2 bases at V and 6 bases at J, with 10 bases in the middle. This CDR3 is CASSYDGRHGYTF. CDR3 bases: TGTGCCAGCAGTTACGACGGGAGACATGGCTACACCTTC.

To note about this clonotype: The conserved phenylalanine or tryptophan is not found at the CDR3 terminus, so this likely reflects a read error. The DNA is omitted, as the CDR3 cannot be located on it reliably, and the CDR3 follows TCRdb's listing. The gene calls are TRBV6-9 and TRBJ1-6. Germline CDR1 is MNHGY and CDR2 is SVAAGI. The CDR3 sequence runs 8 residues, both termini included. The CDR3 protein is CASRYTTS.

This chain uses TRBV7-4 with TRBJ2-1; D not resolved. V was trimmed by 11 bases and J by 0 bases, leaving 20 bases between them. CDR1 is SGHVT and CDR2 is SQSDAQ in the germline V gene. The CDR3 consists of 16 residues. As DNA, the CDR3 is TGTGCCGGAGAGACTGTAGGGCGAAGCTCCTACAATGAGCAGTTCTTC. Its translation is CAGETVGRSSYNEQFF.

This clonotype was counted once. This chain uses TRBV6-6 with TRBJ2-1; D gene unclear. The J call may be faulty, since TRBJ2-7 better matches the DNA end. The CDR3 runs to 11 residues. Germline V lookup: CDR1 MNHNY, CDR2 SVGAGI (reference sequence). CDR3 protein: CASSGAYEQYF. CDR3 coding DNA: TGTGCCAGCAGTGGTGCCTACGAGCAGTACTTC.

The chain couples TRBV7-4 to TRBJ2-3, with D hard to call. TRBJ2-1 matches the DNA end more closely, so the J call is doubtful. CDR1 SGHVT and CDR2 SQSDAQ come from the germline V gene. This CDR3 has 12 residues. The CDR3 protein is CASSLAEDEQFF. In DNA, the CDR3 is TGTGCCAGCAGCTTGGCGGAAGATGAGCAGTTCTTC.

Regarding this clonotype: This likely comes from a read error, as the CDR3 has no conserved phenylalanine or tryptophan at its end. The DNA is omitted, as the CDR3 cannot be located on it reliably, and the CDR3 follows TCRdb's listing. The gene calls are TRBV7-8 and TRBJ2-6; the table calls TRBD2, which could not be checked here. The germline V gene encodes CDR1 SGHVS and CDR2 FQNEAQ. Including both end residues, the CDR3 is 18 amino acids long. CDR3 in amino acids: CASSSALGSGGNEQYFGA.

The chain links TRBV7-2 to TRBJ2-6; 12 bases map to TRBD1. CDR3 length: 18 residues. Germline CDR1 reads SGHTA; CDR2 reads FQGNSA. The ends lost 1 base at V and 8 bases at J; junction bases unmatched: 9. The CDR3 DNA reads TGTGCCAGCAGCTTAGGGGGGACAGGGGGCGAAAGGACCAACGTCCTGACTTTC. Its translation is CASSLGGTGGERTNVLTF.

This clonotype showed up just a few times. J is TRBJ1-1 and V is TRBV7-9, with D perhaps matching TRBD1 (5 bases). This CDR3 has 14 amino acids. V gave up 4 bases and J gave up 1 base, with 10 bases separating them. The germline V gene encodes CDR1 SEHNR and CDR2 FQNEAQ (reference sequence). The CDR3 region is CASSSTGENTEAFF. As DNA, the CDR3 is TGTGCCAGCAGCTCCACAGGTGAGAACACTGAAGCTTTCTTT.

Concerning this clonotype: One end of the junction does not line up with germline, which may come from a read error. The gene calls are TRBV11-3 and TRBJ2-4; D might be TRBD1 (5 bases). CDR1 SGHNT and CDR2 YENEEA come from the germline V gene. CDR3 length: 14 residues. CDR3 in DNA: TGTGCCAGCAGCTTAAGTTTTCAGGGCTACGAGCAGTACTTT. Translation: CASSLSFQGYEQYF.

The V and J genes are TRBV7-4 and TRBJ2-2; perhaps TRBD1 as D (6 bases). Trimming cost V 8 bases and J 3 bases, with 10 bases left between them. Germline CDR1 is SGHVT and CDR2 is SQSDAQ. The CDR3 loop spans 13 amino acids. As DNA, the CDR3 is TGTGCCAGCGACAGGCGCTACACCGGGGAGCTGTTTTTT. It is translated as CASDRRYTGELFF.

The table lists this clonotype with a few counts. V gene TRBV20-1 combines with J gene TRBJ2-4; 13 nucleotides agree with TRBD2. The DNA end favors TRBJ2-1, so the J call may be wrong. Germline V gene lookup returns CDR1 DFQATT and CDR2 SNEGSKA (reference sequence). The CDR3 runs to 18 residues. The CDR3 loop reads CSAPGHPTSGRSYNEQFF. In DNA form, the CDR3 reads TGCAGTGCTCCGGGACACCCGACTAGCGGGAGGTCCTACAATGAGCAGTTCTTC.

The chain employs TRBV7-2 and TRBJ2-7, with 7 nucleotides matching TRBD1. Germline CDR1 and CDR2: SGHTA and FQGNSA. V lost 5 bases to trimming and J lost 5 bases; unmatched junction nucleotides: 9. The CDR3 totals 14 residues. CDR3 sequence: CASSPKGAANEQYF. The CDR3 DNA sequence: TGTGCCAGCAGCCCCAAGGGGGCGGCCAACGAGCAGTACTTC. Using reference TRBV7-2 and TRBJ2-7 for the parts outside the CDR3, the full variable domain is GAGVSQSPSNKVTEKGKDVELRCDPISGHTALYWYRQSLGQGLEFLIYFQGNSAPDKSGLPSDRFSAERTGGSVSTLTIQRTQQEDSAVYLCASSPKGAANEQYFGPGTRLTVT.

This clonotype was detected only once. V is TRBV7-2 and J is TRBJ2-1, with 12 bases that match TRBD1. Matching the DNA end better, TRBJ2-5 makes the J call doubtful. CDR1 is SGHTA, CDR2 FQGNSA, per germline. The CDR3 consists of 17 residues. CDR3 nucleotide sequence: TGTGCCAGCAGCTTACAGGGACAGGGGGCGCACGGAGAGACCCAGTACTTC. Translation: CASSLQGQGAHGETQYF.